These 5 T cell receptor beta chains came from one sample sequenced in a study of graft-versus-host responses after intestinal transplantation. Libraries were prepared by immunoSEQ multiplex PCR; TCRdb keeps only in-frame clonotypes and omits some of them. The table lists around 8,000 clones, about 82% of them singletons, with about a tenth in the top ten. Intraepithelial and lamina propria lymphocytes were freed from processed graft tissue. This specimen was ileum tissue, taken roughly 130 days after transplant. All receptors come from a human patient who received an intestinal transplant, so some T cells may come from the graft donor.

V usage is TRBV6-1 and J usage is TRBJ2-7; TRBD2 aligns across 12 bases. Germline trimming cut 6 bases from V and 4 bases from J; bases unmatched to any gene: 7. The CDR3 is 15 residues long. The germline CDR1 and CDR2 sequences are MNHNS and SASEGT. CDR3 DNA sequence: TGTGCCAGCAGCCTGACTAGCGGGAGAATGTACGAGCAGTACTTC. Amino acids: CASSLTSGRMYEQYF.

The chain links TRBV7-3 to TRBJ2-3, with D maybe TRBD2 (6 bases). The CDR3 runs 16 residues. CDR1 and CDR2 (germline): SGHTA, FQGTGA. V was trimmed by 1 base and J by 1 base, leaving 12 bases between them. Here the CDR3 DNA reads TGTGCCAGCAGCTTAAATGTGGGACTGGGCACAGATACGCAGTATTTT. Translating it yields CASSLNVGLGTDTQYF.

The J gene is TRBJ2-1, the V gene TRBV15; 11 bases map to TRBD2. Germline loops: CDR1 LNHNV, CDR2 YYDKDF (reference sequence). This CDR3 region has 16 residues. V lost 3 bases, J lost 9 bases, and 10 bases stayed unmatched. Here the CDR3 reads CATSSEGSGGAGEQFF. CDR3 sequence (DNA): TGTGCCACCAGCAGTGAGGGTAGCGGGGGGGCCGGTGAGCAGTTCTTC.

The chain is built from TRBV5-1 and TRBJ2-7; TRBD1 matches at 8 bases. V was clipped by 0 bases and J by 6 bases; unmatched bases: 11. Germline V CDR1 and CDR2: SGHRS, YFSETQ. The CDR3 has 16 amino acids. This chain's CDR3 is CASSLATGTGSSEQYF. CDR3 coding DNA: TGCGCCAGCAGCTTGGCCACAGGGACAGGTTCGTCCGAGCAGTACTTC.

This clone was picked up a small number of times. The chain carries TRBV6-1 and TRBJ2-7; TRBD2 agrees at 10 bases. Germline V gives CDR1 MNHNS, CDR2 SASEGT. J was trimmed by 6 bases and V by 4 bases; bases with no gene match: 9. The CDR3 extends over 15 amino acids. In DNA, the CDR3 is TGTGCCAGCAGTGTGGGACTAGCGCTACTAGGCGAGCAGTACTTC. It codes for CASSVGLALLGEQYF.